Below are 25 T cell receptor beta chains sequenced from a single sample in a study of T cell changes during pregnancy in multiple sclerosis. Here immunoSEQ multiplex PCR was the method, and the copy in TCRdb shows in-frame clones only, minus some. The table shows 45,000 to 60,000 clones, with about 93% occurring only once. Sequenced material: CD4+ T cells from peripheral blood mononuclear cells, taken after pregnancy. The receptor set was obtained from a female donor in good health, enrolled as a control in a pregnancy study.

The genes are TRBV27 and TRBJ1-2, with TRBD1 matching 7 bases. This CDR3 is 14 amino acids long. J gave up 2 bases and V 8 bases, and 8 bases lay outside the gene matches. The germline V gene encodes CDR1 MNHEY and CDR2 SMNVEV (reference sequence). The CDR3 bases are TGTGCCAGCCGATCTCAGACAGGGAACTATGGCTACACCTTC. Amino acids: CASRSQTGNYGYTF.

V usage is TRBV14 and J usage is TRBJ2-7; no clear D gene. Germline V gene lookup returns CDR1 SGHDN and CDR2 FVKESK. Trimming stripped 0 bases from V and 3 bases from J, with 6 bases between. The CDR3 length is 13 residues. CDR3 in DNA: TGTGCCAGCAGCCAAGATCCGTTCTACGAGCAGTACTTC. As protein: CASSQDPFYEQYF.

The rearrangement joins TRBV5-1 to TRBJ2-7; the D gene is possibly TRBD1 (5 bases). Trimming removed 3 bases from V and 1 base from J, with 11 bases in between. The CDR3 contains 14 residues. Germline CDR1 SGHRS, CDR2 YFSETQ. CDR3 DNA sequence: TGCGCCAGCAGCTCTGGACATGGGTCCTACGAGCAGTACTTC. This codes for CASSSGHGSYEQYF.

The chain has TRBV29-1 and TRBJ2-7; TRBD1 matches at 10 bases. There are 13 residues in the CDR3. The V gene's germline CDR1 is SQVTM and CDR2 ANQGSEA. After removal of 1 base from V and 5 bases from J, the junction contained 2 bases not matched to a gene. The chain's CDR3 is CSVEGTGGNEQYF. The CDR3 bases are TGCAGCGTTGAAGGGACAGGGGGGAACGAGCAGTACTTC.

The V and J genes are TRBV5-1 and TRBJ1-3, with 7 bases that match TRBD1. The CDR3 is 18 amino acids. CDR1 and CDR2 (germline): SGHRS, YFSETQ. V shed 0 bases, J shed 0 bases, and the junction held 9 bases outside the gene matches. CDR3 in DNA: TGCGCCAGCAGCTTGGCCGGCACGGGACAGTACTCTGGAAACACCATATATTTT. Protein product: CASSLAGTGQYSGNTIYF.

The rearrangement joins TRBV2 to TRBJ2-7; D gene ambiguous. The germline gives CDR1 SNHLY, CDR2 FYNNEI. The CDR3 is made up of 13 amino acids. The ends were cut back, 4 bases at V and 0 bases at J, with 7 bases in the middle. CDR3 nucleotide sequence: TGTGCCAGCAGTGTTCCAGGCTCCTACGAGCAGTACTTC. It encodes CASSVPGSYEQYF.

This clone was observed a few times. V usage is TRBV11-2 and J usage is TRBJ2-7; 8 bases map to TRBD2. The CDR3 sequence is 15 residues long. CDR1 is SGHAT, CDR2 FQNNGV, per germline. V trimming: 5 bases; J trimming: 0 bases; junction bases outside the gene matches: 6. Written as DNA, the CDR3 is TGTGCCAGCAGCCGTAGCGGGGCCAGCTCCTACGAGCAGTACTTC. Translation gives CASSRSGASSYEQYF.

The chain has TRBV19 and TRBJ2-6; no clear D gene. The ends were cut back, 7 bases at V and 0 bases at J, with 10 bases in the middle. This CDR3 is built from 15 residues. The germline V gene encodes CDR1 LNHDA and CDR2 SQIVND (reference sequence). The DNA for the CDR3 is TGTGCCAGTACTCTACGGGTCTCTGGGGCCAACGTCCTGACTTTC. This sequence encodes CASTLRVSGANVLTF.

V gene TRBV6-1 combines with J gene TRBJ1-3; 10 bases line up with TRBD1. Germline values: CDR1 MNHNS, CDR2 SASEGT. The CDR3 covers 15 residues. V was clipped by 6 bases and J by 0 bases; unmatched bases: 2. CDR3 bases: TGTGCCAGCAGCAGACAGGGGGCCTCTGGAAACACCATATATTTT. Encoded protein: CASSRQGASGNTIYF.

V and J are TRBV6-5 and TRBJ1-2; 7 bases are a match to TRBD1. Germline values: CDR1 MNHEY, CDR2 SVGAGI. With 5 bases clipped from V and 4 bases from J, the junction kept 4 bases outside the gene matches. This CDR3 comprises 13 residues. The CDR3 here is CASSLGTAYGYTF. As DNA, the CDR3 is TGTGCCAGCAGTCTTGGGACAGCCTATGGCTACACCTTC.

This rearrangement joins TRBV6-1 to TRBJ1-2; TRBD1 agrees at 12 bases. This CDR3 has 14 amino acids. CDR1 and CDR2 (germline): MNHNS, SASEGT. V shed 7 bases and J 5 bases; nucleotides not matched to a gene: 5. DNA for the CDR3: TGTGCCAGCATTCCGGGACAGGGGGCTTATGGCTACACCTTC. This sequence encodes CASIPGQGAYGYTF.

This rearrangement joins TRBV29-1 to TRBJ1-2; D may be TRBD1 (6 bases). V dropped 4 bases and J dropped 3 bases, with 18 bases sitting between them. CDR1 and CDR2 from the germline V gene are SQVTM and ANQGSEA. This CDR3 is 15 amino acids long. In DNA, the CDR3 is TGCAGCGTTGCTGGGGAACAGGGTTACGACTATGGCTACACCTTC. Its translation: CSVAGEQGYDYGYTF.

J is TRBJ2-3 and V is TRBV4-2; D is ambiguous. CDR3 length equals 14 residues. Trimming pared 4 bases from V and 4 bases from J, leaving 12 bases between. Germline loops: CDR1 LGHNA, CDR2 YNFKEQ. For the CDR3, the DNA is TGTGCCAGCAGCCCCGCGAGAGTCCCAGATACGCAGTATTTT. Amino acid sequence: CASSPARVPDTQYF.

This clone was counted a few times. The chain employs TRBV5-4 and TRBJ2-4; TRBD1 might be the D (5 bases). The germline V gene has CDR1 SGHNT and CDR2 YYREEE (reference sequence). The V gene lost 4 bases and the J gene lost 0 bases, with 11 bases spanning the gap. CDR3 length: 15 amino acids. The CDR3 loop reads CASSPSQGAKNIQYF. The CDR3 region has the DNA TGTGCCAGCAGCCCGTCGCAGGGAGCCAAAAACATTCAGTACTTC. Filled out from reference TRBV5-4 and TRBJ2-4, the complete variable domain reads ETGVTQSPTHLIKTRGQQVTLRCSSQSGHNTVSWYQQALGQGPQFIFQYYREEENGRGNFPPRFSGLQFPNYSSELNVNALELDDSALYLCASSPSQGAKNIQYFGAGTRLSVL.

The rearrangement links TRBV5-6 to TRBJ2-5; D gene unclear. Germline V gene data show CDR1 as SGHDT and CDR2 as YYEEEE. Trimming removed 4 bases at V and 3 bases at J, with 4 bases between. This CDR3 spans 11 amino acids. The CDR3 protein is CASSIEETQYF. CDR3 DNA sequence: TGTGCCAGCAGCATAGAAGAGACCCAGTACTTC.

The rearrangement joins TRBV10-3 to TRBJ2-7; 7 nucleotides match TRBD2. The J segment lost 2 bases and the V segment lost 7 bases, leaving 5 bases of the junction unmatched. This CDR3 region has 13 residues. Germline V gene data show CDR1 as ENHRY and CDR2 as SYGVKD. CDR3 in amino acids: CAITGGNPYEQYF. CDR3 coding DNA: TGTGCCATCACCGGGGGGAACCCCTACGAGCAGTACTTC.

The genes are TRBV5-1 and TRBJ1-2; 7 nucleotides line up with TRBD1. Germline CDR1 and CDR2: SGHRS and YFSETQ. Trimming took 2 bases from V and 4 from J; bases not matched to a gene: 2. This CDR3 has 13 amino acids. Written as DNA, the CDR3 is TGCGCCAGCAGCTTACAGGGGACCTATGGCTACACCTTC. Its translation is CASSLQGTYGYTF. Looking up the rest from reference TRBV5-1 and TRBJ1-2 gives the full variable domain: KAGVTQTPRYLIKTRGQQVTLSCSPISGHRSVSWYQQTPGQGLQFLFEYFSETQRNKGNFPGRFSGRQFSNSRSEMNVSTLELGDSALYLCASSLQGTYGYTFGSGTRLTVV.

The chain links TRBV7-6 to TRBJ2-7, with D possibly being TRBD2 (6 bases). The CDR3 sequence is 15 residues long. Germline assignment: CDR1 SGHVS and CDR2 FNYEAQ. V was trimmed by 4 bases and J by 2 bases, leaving 15 bases between them. The CDR3 reads CASSSWAGSTYEQYF. CDR3 DNA: TGTGCCAGCAGCTCATGGGCGGGGTCCACCTACGAGCAGTACTTC.

J is TRBJ1-4 and V is TRBV10-3; TRBD1 is a possible D gene (5 bases). The CDR3 contains 13 residues. Trimming stripped 6 bases from V and 7 bases from J, with 12 bases between. The germline CDR1 and CDR2 sequences are ENHRY and SYGVKD. The CDR3 bases are TGTGCCATCAGAGGGGTTGGGGCTGAAAAACTGTTTTTT. Residues: CAIRGVGAEKLFF.

The chain joins TRBV5-6 to TRBJ2-2, with a weak D call TRBD2 (6 bases). CDR3 length equals 14 residues. Trimming took 4 bases from V and 3 from J, leaving 10 bases between them. Germline loops: CDR1 SGHDT, CDR2 YYEEEE. In DNA form, the CDR3 reads TGTGCCAGCAGCCGGGGGTTTGACACCGGGGAGCTGTTTTTT. Its protein product is CASSRGFDTGELFF.

The V and J genes are TRBV20-1 and TRBJ2-7, with D unresolved. This CDR3 region has 10 residues. In germline, CDR1 is DFQATT, CDR2 SNEGSKA (reference sequence). Trimming pared 4 bases from V and 4 bases from J, leaving 5 bases between. The CDR3: CSANPYEQYF. The DNA of the CDR3 is TGCAGTGCTAATCCTTACGAGCAGTACTTC.

The genes are TRBV5-4 and TRBJ1-6; TRBD1 aligns across 8 bases. Germline values: CDR1 SGHNT, CDR2 YYREEE (reference sequence). J lost 7 bases, V lost 4 bases, and 4 bases had no gene match. The CDR3 runs 14 residues. The CDR3 DNA is TGTGCCAGCAGCCTGTGGACAGGGAATTCACCCCTCCACTTT. Translating it yields CASSLWTGNSPLHF.

The chain links TRBV30 to TRBJ2-3; 9 bases are a match to TRBD2. Germline V CDR1 and CDR2: GTSNPN, SVGIG (reference sequence). V dropped 1 base and J dropped 9; count of bases not matched to a gene: 2. The CDR3 is 12 residues long. This CDR3 is CAWSGGGATQYF. CDR3 coding DNA: TGTGCCTGGAGTGGCGGGGGGGCAACGCAGTATTTT.

This chain joins TRBV5-6 and TRBJ1-1; the D is unclear. This CDR3 spans 15 amino acids. Deletions cut 0 bases from V and 1 base from J, with 10 bases between. The germline gives CDR1 SGHDT, CDR2 YYEEEE. The CDR3 DNA reads TGTGCCAGCAGCTTGGCTGGCCTTTCGAACACTGAAGCTTTCTTT. The encoded protein is CASSLAGLSNTEAFF.

The rearrangement joins TRBV10-3 to TRBJ2-7, with TRBD1 as a possible D gene (7 bases). The CDR3 is made up of 14 amino acids. Germline CDR1 ENHRY, CDR2 SYGVKD. V was cut by 4 bases and J by 4 bases, with 14 bases left in between. CDR3 in DNA: TGTGCCATCAGTGGGCAGGGGGGAGATTACGAGCAGTACTTC. It is translated as CAISGQGGDYEQYF.